These T cell receptor beta chains were read from a single sample in a study of blood T cells in healthy people across ages. TCRdb recomputed calls from the 5' RACE reads with MiXCR, one row per CDR3 protein. The repertoire holds roughly 1,800,000 distinct CDR3 sequences, with around 48% as singletons. Sample: blood. Receptors were obtained from a woman in her thirties or forties in good health. The conserved cysteine and the conserved F or W are not part of the CDR3 here.

v_call cdr3_aa
TRBV20-1 SATDREGASSYNEQF
TRBV7-2 ASSPSYRGLGETQY
TRBV4-2 ASSQVRGGESYNEQF
TRBV4-1 ASSQEARQHTDTQY
TRBV7-9 ASSSRTGTEQY
TRBV2 ASSELGGASNEQF
TRBV12-3/TRBV12-4 ASNLGGQGASEQF
TRBV12-3/TRBV12-4 ASSYRAGTSGAQSQETQY
TRBV10-3 AISDPIGYYGYT
TRBV12-3/TRBV12-4 ASSRDRGITEQY
TRBV5-1 ASSLERQFNSPLH
TRBV5-1 ASSSGPAGDTQY
TRBV6-6 ASSYAGQGIDTQY
TRBV15 ATSRAQVNSNQPQH
TRBV18 ASSPETSGSTDTQY
TRBV20-1 SARAPIAPGGHYEQY
TRBV6-6 ASIGQGAGANVLT
TRBV20-1 SARGDLVNSPLH
TRBV12-5 ASGPAGNNEQF
TRBV28 ASTPGTGYHQPQH
TRBV10-3 AIRRTGRVDTQY
TRBV10-2 ASSEQGGRTDTQY
TRBV12-3/TRBV12-4 ASSFGSTGNYNEQF
TRBV18 ASSRGQGLSYGYT
TRBV27 ASSGITKNIQY
TRBV6-2/TRBV6-3 ASRTTGYLGYT
TRBV6-1 ASSYASGGSNEQY
TRBV12-3/TRBV12-4 ASSSRGQGSDTQY
TRBV4-2 ASSQGPGSDADTQY
TRBV12-3/TRBV12-4 ASLTPGGINGYT
TRBV6-5 ASTRTVSSYEQY
TRBV7-2 ASSPRRRGTDTQY
TRBV20-1 SARISGTSSYNEQF
TRBV7-2 ASSSGQFLETQY
TRBV6-5 ASSHDRAQDTQY
TRBV6-5 ASTDGSLGEQY
TRBV2 ASMGFRTDTQY
TRBV27 ASNRLAGFTDTQY
TRBV27 ASSSKKPGAALGIQY
TRBV20-1 SLQNPAGLGDEQF
TRBV5-1 ASSTQTGSYGYT
TRBV9 ASSGPGDGAPDTQY
TRBV20-1 SAAGTLANYGYT
TRBV4-3 ASSQDRGGTGYT
TRBV28 ASSQGGEGTDTQY
TRBV7-9 ASSRRVGQETQY